The text below deals with one T cell receptor beta chain. This record comes from a study of blood T cell repertoires in COVID-19. About the research overall: Donors in the United States, Italy and Spain gave samples during acute or convalescent COVID-19. The cDNA or gDNA used as material had been derived from T cells, B-cell-depleted T cells, or PBMCs.

As originally analysed: Scientists estimated how many nucleated cells there were by amplifying reference gene primers. Sequencing used immunoSEQ multiplex PCR; TCRdb keeps in-frame clones, though not all of them. That table furnishes V, J and clone size, whereas the DNA furnished D and trimming. The sample gives some 120,000 clones, 85% of which show up once; 6.6% is in the top ten. The CDR3 is 14 residues long. J gave up 4 bases and V 5 bases, and 4 bases lay outside the gene matches. CDR1 and CDR2 from the germline V gene are SGHAT and FQDESV (reference sequence). The chain combines TRBV11-1 with TRBJ2-2; 7 nucleotides match TRBD1. The material sequenced was peripheral blood. This TCR came from a man aged 80 or over with active or convalescent COVID-19. Here the CDR3 DNA reads TGTGCCAGCAGCCGGACAGGCAGCACCGGGGAGCTGTTTTTT. It yields the protein CASSRTGSTGELFF.